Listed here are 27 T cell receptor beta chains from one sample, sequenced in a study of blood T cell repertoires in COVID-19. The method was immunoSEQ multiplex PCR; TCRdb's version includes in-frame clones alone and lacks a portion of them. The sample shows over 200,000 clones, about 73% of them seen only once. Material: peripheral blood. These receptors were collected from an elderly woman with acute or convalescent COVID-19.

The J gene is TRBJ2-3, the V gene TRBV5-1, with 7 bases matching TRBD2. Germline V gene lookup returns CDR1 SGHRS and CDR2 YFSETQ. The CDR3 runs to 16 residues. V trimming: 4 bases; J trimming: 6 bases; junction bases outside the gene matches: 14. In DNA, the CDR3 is TGCGCCAGCAGCCTCCGGGGGGTTATAGAAGGGGATACGCAGTATTTT. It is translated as CASSLRGVIEGDTQYF.

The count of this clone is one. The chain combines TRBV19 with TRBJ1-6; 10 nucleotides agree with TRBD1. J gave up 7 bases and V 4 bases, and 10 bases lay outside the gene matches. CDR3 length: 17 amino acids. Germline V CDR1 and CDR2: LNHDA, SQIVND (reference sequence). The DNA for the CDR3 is TGTGCCAGTAGTACGACCGGGACAGGGGATGACAATTCACCCCTCCACTTT. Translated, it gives CASSTTGTGDDNSPLHF.

CDR3 protein: CSVAQGTSGNTIYF. The CDR3 DNA reads TGCAGCGTAGCACAGGGGACCTCTGGAAACACCATATATTTT. This chain connects TRBV29-1 to TRBJ1-3; 7 bases map to TRBD1. CDR1 is SQVTM, CDR2 ANQGSEA, per germline. Trimming cost V 6 bases and J 0 bases; bases outside gene matches: 5. CDR3 length: 14 residues.

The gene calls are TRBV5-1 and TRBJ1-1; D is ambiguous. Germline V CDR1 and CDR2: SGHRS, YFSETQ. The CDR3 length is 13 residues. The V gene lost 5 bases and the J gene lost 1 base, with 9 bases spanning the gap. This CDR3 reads CASSLEGNTEAFF. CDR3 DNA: TGCGCCAGCAGTCTTGAGGGGAACACTGAAGCTTTCTTT.

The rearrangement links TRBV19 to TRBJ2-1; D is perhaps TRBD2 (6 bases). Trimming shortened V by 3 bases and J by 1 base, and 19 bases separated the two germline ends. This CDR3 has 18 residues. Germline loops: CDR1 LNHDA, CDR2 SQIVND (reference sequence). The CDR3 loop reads CASSIWPGLGGSYNEQFF. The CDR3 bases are TGTGCCAGTAGTATTTGGCCCGGCTTGGGGGGATCCTACAATGAGCAGTTCTTC.

This chain's CDR3 is CASSPSVQGSGTGELFF. CDR3 sequence (DNA): TGTGCCAGCTCACCGTCCGTGCAGGGGTCGGGCACCGGGGAGCTGTTTTTT. The chain recombines TRBV18 with TRBJ2-2; tentatively, D is TRBD1 (6 bases). Trimming took off 3 bases at V and 4 bases at J, with 18 bases between the two ends. The length of the CDR3 is 17 residues. Germline V lookup: CDR1 KGHSH, CDR2 LQKENI.

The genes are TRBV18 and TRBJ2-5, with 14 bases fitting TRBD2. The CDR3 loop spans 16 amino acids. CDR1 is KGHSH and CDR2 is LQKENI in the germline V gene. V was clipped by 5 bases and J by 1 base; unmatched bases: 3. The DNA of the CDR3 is TGTGCCAGCTCAAAAGGGACTAGCGGGAGCCAAGAGACCCAGTACTTC. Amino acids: CASSKGTSGSQETQYF.

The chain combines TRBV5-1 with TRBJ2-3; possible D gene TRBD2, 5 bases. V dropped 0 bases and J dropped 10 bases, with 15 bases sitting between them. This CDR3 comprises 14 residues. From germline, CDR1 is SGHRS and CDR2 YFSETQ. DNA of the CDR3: TGCGCCAGCAGCTTGGAGGCAGGTGGAGGATCGCAGTATTTT. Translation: CASSLEAGGGSQYF.

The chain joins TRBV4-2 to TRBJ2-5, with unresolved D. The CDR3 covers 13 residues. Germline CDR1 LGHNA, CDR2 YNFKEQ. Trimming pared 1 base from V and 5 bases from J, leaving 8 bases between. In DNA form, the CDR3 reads TGTGCCAGCAGCCAAGGAAGTCGGGAGACCCAGTACTTC. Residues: CASSQGSRETQYF.

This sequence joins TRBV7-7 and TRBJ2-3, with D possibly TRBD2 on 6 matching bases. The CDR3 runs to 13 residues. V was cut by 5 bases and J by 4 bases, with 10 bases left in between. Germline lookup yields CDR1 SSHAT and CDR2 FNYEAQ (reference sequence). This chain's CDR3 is CASSSGPSDTQYF. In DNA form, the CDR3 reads TGTGCCAGCAGCAGCGGGCCGTCAGATACGCAGTATTTT.

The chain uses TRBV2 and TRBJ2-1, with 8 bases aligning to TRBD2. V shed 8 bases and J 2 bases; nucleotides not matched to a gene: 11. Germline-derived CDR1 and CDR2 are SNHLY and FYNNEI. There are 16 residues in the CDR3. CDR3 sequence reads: CASGTRPFRAYNEQFF. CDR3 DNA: TGTGCCAGCGGGACTAGGCCCTTTAGGGCCTACAATGAGCAGTTCTTC.

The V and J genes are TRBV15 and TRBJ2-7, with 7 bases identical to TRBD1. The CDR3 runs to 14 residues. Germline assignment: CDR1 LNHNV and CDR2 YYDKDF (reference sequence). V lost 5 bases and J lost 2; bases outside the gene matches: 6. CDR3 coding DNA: TGTGCCACCAGCCCTCGACAGGGACCCTACGAGCAGTACTTC. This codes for CATSPRQGPYEQYF.

CDR3 bases: TGTGCCAGCAGTTACGTAGTCCGCCTCGCGAACACCGGGGAGCTGTTTTTT. Its translation: CASSYVVRLANTGELFF. The chain combines TRBV6-2 or TRBV6-3 with TRBJ2-2, with no clear D. CDR1 is MNHEY and CDR2 is SVGEGT in the germline V gene. The CDR3 is 17 amino acids. V lost 2 bases and J 0 bases, leaving 13 bases between the germline ends.

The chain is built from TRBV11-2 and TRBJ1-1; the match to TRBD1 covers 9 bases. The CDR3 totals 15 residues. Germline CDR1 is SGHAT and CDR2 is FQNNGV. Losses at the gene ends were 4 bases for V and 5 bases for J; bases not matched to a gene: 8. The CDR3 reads CASSSAGQGGTEAFF. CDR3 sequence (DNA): TGTGCCAGCAGCTCCGCGGGACAGGGCGGTACTGAAGCTTTCTTT.

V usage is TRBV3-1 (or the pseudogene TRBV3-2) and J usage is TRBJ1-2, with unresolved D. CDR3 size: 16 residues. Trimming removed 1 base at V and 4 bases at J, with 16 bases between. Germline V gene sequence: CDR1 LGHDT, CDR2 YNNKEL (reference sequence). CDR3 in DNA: TGTGCCAGCAGCCAAGTGAGGGCCGGGCTGGGCTATGGCTACACCTTC. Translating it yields CASSQVRAGLGYGYTF.

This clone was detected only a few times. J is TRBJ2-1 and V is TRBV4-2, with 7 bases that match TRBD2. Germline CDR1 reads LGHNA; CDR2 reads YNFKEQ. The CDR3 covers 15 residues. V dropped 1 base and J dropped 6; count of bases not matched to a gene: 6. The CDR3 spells CASSQVAAGVNEQFF. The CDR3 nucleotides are TGTGCCAGCAGCCAAGTCGCGGCGGGGGTCAATGAGCAGTTCTTC.

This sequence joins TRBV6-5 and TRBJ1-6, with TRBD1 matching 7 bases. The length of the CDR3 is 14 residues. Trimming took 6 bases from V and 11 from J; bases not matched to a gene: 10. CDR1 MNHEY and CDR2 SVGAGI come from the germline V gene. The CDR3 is CASRAPKTGTPLHF. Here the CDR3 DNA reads TGTGCCAGCAGAGCCCCTAAGACAGGGACACCCCTCCACTTT.

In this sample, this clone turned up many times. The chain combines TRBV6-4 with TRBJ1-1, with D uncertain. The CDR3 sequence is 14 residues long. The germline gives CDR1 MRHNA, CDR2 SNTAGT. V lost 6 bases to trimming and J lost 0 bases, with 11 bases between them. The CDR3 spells CASSVQPMNTEAFF. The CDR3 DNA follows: TGTGCCAGCAGCGTACAGCCCATGAACACTGAAGCTTTCTTT.

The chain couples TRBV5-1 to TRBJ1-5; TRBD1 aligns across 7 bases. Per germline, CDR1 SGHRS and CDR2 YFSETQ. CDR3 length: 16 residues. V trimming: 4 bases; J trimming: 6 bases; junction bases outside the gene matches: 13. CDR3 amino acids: CASSPPSTRGSQPQHF. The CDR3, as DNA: TGCGCCAGCAGCCCACCTTCCACCAGGGGGAGTCAGCCCCAGCATTTT.

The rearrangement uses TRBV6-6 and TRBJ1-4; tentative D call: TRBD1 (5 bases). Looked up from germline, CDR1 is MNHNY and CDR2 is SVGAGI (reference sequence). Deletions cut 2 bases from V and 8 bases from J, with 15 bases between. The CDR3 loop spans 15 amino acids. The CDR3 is CASSYKGFGEEKLFF. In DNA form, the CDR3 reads TGTGCCAGCAGTTACAAGGGGTTTGGAGAGGAAAAACTGTTTTTT.

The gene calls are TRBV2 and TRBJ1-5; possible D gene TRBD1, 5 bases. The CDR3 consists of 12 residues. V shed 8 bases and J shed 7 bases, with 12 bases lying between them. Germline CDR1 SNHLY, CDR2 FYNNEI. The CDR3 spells CASVTEIQPQHF. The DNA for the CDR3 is TGTGCCAGCGTGACAGAAATCCAGCCCCAGCATTTT.

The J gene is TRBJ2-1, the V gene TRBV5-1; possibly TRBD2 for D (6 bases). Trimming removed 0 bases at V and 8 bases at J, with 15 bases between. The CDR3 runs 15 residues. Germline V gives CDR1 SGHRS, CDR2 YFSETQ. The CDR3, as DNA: TGCGCCAGCAGCTTGGATGGAGGAGGGCTCTATGAGCAGTTCTTC. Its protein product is CASSLDGGGLYEQFF.

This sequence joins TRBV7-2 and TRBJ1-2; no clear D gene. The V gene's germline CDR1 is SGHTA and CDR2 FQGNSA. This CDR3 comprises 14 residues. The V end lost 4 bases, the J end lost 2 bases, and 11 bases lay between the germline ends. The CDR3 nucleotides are TGTGCCAGCAGCTCTACGACGGGGAACTATGGCTACACCTTC. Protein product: CASSSTTGNYGYTF. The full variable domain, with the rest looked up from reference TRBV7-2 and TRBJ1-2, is GAGVSQSPSNKVTEKGKDVELRCDPISGHTALYWYRQSLGQGLEFLIYFQGNSAPDKSGLPSDRFSAERTGGSVSTLTIQRTQQEDSAVYLCASSSTTGNYGYTFGSGTRLTVV.

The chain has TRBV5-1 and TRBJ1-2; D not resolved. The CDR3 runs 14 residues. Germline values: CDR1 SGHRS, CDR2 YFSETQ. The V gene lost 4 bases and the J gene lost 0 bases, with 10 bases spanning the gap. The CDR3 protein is CASSPNTANYGYTF. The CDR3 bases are TGCGCCAGCAGCCCTAATACAGCTAACTATGGCTACACCTTC.

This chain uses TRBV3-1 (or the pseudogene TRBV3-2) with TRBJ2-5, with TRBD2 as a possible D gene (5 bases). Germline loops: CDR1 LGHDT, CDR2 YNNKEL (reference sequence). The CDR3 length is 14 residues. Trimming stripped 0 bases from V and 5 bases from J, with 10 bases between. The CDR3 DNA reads TGTGCCAGCAGCCAAGAGAGAGGGCGGGAGACCCAGTACTTC. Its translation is CASSQERGRETQYF.

The CDR3 reads CSASRTGSEQYF. The CDR3 DNA is TGCAGTGCTAGTCGGACGGGGAGCGAGCAGTACTTC. This chain joins TRBV20-1 and TRBJ2-7; D perhaps matches TRBD2 (5 bases). This CDR3 region has 12 residues. Trimming shortened V by 3 bases and J by 6 bases, and 12 bases separated the two germline ends. CDR1 and CDR2 (germline): DFQATT, SNEGSKA (reference sequence).

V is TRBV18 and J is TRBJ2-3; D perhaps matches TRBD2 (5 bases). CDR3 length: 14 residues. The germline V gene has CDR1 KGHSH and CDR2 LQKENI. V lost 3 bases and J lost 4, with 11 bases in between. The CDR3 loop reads CASSPNSRADTQYF. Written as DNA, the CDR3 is TGTGCCAGCTCACCTAATTCGAGGGCAGATACGCAGTATTTT.